These 29 T cell receptor beta chains originate from one sample sequenced in a study of blood T cell repertoires in COVID-19. The method was immunoSEQ multiplex PCR; TCRdb's version includes in-frame clones alone and lacks a portion of them. This repertoire shows approximately 150,000 clones, approximately 88% found once; its top ten account for around a quarter. The sample was peripheral blood. These receptors originate from a human donor in a cohort sampled during active COVID-19.

The chain couples TRBV7-6 to TRBJ2-1, with TRBD2 matching over 10 bases. Unmatched junction bases numbered 10, after V lost 5 bases and J lost 15 bases. The V gene's germline CDR1 is SGHVS and CDR2 FNYEAQ. The CDR3 is made up of 13 amino acids. The chain's CDR3 is CASSTSPGLALFF. The CDR3, as DNA: TGTGCCAGCAGCACTTCACCGGGACTAGCGCTGTTCTTC. Looking up the rest from reference TRBV7-6 and TRBJ2-1 gives the full variable domain: GAGVSQSPRYKVTKRGQDVALRCDPISGHVSLYWYRQALGQGPEFLTYFNYEAQQDKSGLPNDRFSAERPEGSISTLTIQRTEQRDSAMYRCASSTSPGLALFFGPGTRLTVL.

The J gene is TRBJ1-4, the V gene TRBV7-9; possible D gene TRBD1, 5 bases. V was pared by 5 bases and J by 2 bases, with 12 bases between. CDR1 is SEHNR, CDR2 FQNEAQ, per germline (reference sequence). The CDR3 covers 15 residues. CDR3 region: CASSRQTGTNEKLFF. The CDR3 coding sequence is TGTGCCAGCAGCCGACAGACCGGGACTAATGAAAAACTGTTTTTT.

V is TRBV5-1 and J is TRBJ1-1, with D uncertain. CDR1 is SGHRS, CDR2 YFSETQ, per germline. V lost 4 bases and J lost 0, with 7 bases in between. CDR3 length: 13 residues. The CDR3 loop reads CASSTQMNTEAFF. The CDR3 DNA reads TGCGCCAGCAGCACCCAGATGAACACTGAAGCTTTCTTT.

The chain couples TRBV7-3 to TRBJ1-1, with 7 positions matching TRBD1. With V trimmed by 5 bases and J by 7 bases, 7 bases remained unmatched. Germline V gene lookup returns CDR1 SGHTA and CDR2 FQGTGA. This CDR3 region has 13 residues. The DNA for the CDR3 is TGTGCCAGCAGCACCAGGGGGTTGAATGAAGCTTTCTTT. Translation gives CASSTRGLNEAFF.

The chain uses TRBV7-3 and TRBJ2-2; weak D call: TRBD2 (6 bases). V was trimmed by 5 bases and J by 3 bases, leaving 22 bases between them. There are 18 residues in the CDR3. Germline V gene data show CDR1 as SGHTA and CDR2 as FQGTGA. CDR3 sequence (DNA): TGTGCCAGCAGCCTAAGGGTGCGGGGCCGAAACGACACCGGGGAGCTGTTTTTT. As protein: CASSLRVRGRNDTGELFF. Full variable domain (rest looked up from reference TRBV7-3 and TRBJ2-2): GAGVSQTPSNKVTEKGKYVELRCDPISGHTALYWYRQSLGQGPEFLIYFQGTGAADDSGLPNDRFFAVRPEGSVSTLKIQRTERGDSAVYLCASSLRVRGRNDTGELFFGEGSRLTVL.

This clone has just one count. This chain uses TRBV6-6 with TRBJ2-3; 7 bases align to TRBD1. Germline V lookup: CDR1 MNHNY, CDR2 SVGAGI (reference sequence). V was clipped by 0 bases and J by 1 base; unmatched bases: 1. This CDR3 is built from 15 residues. The DNA of the CDR3 is TGTGCCAGCAGTTACTCAGGGACAGGCACAGATACGCAGTATTTT. This encodes CASSYSGTGTDTQYF.

V is TRBV19 and J is TRBJ1-2; maybe TRBD1 (6 bases). Germline V gene data show CDR1 as LNHDA and CDR2 as SQIVND (reference sequence). The CDR3 loop spans 13 amino acids. Deletions cut 7 bases from V and 4 bases from J, with 13 bases between. CDR3 nucleotide sequence: TGTGCCAGTAACAGGGAGGGGGTCTATGGCTACACCTTC. Amino acid sequence: CASNREGVYGYTF.

The chain couples TRBV6-6 to TRBJ2-5; TRBD1 matches at 8 bases. The CDR3 totals 13 residues. V shed 6 bases, J shed 5 bases, and the junction held 5 bases outside the gene matches. CDR1 and CDR2 (germline): MNHNY, SVGAGI (reference sequence). CDR3 amino acids: CASSKTGVETQYF. DNA for the CDR3: TGTGCCAGCAGCAAGACAGGGGTCGAGACCCAGTACTTC.

The chain couples TRBV6-6 to TRBJ1-4, with D tentatively TRBD1 (6 bases). Germline V gene data show CDR1 as MNHNY and CDR2 as SVGAGI (reference sequence). Between the trimmed V and J ends, which lost 7 bases and 8 bases, there was a span of 17 bases. CDR3 length equals 14 residues. CDR3: CASNKGRGEEKLFF. The CDR3 bases are TGTGCCAGCAACAAGGGGAGGGGGGAGGAAAAACTGTTTTTT.

The chain combines TRBV4-1 with TRBJ2-4, with 7 bases identical to TRBD1. Germline values: CDR1 MGHRA, CDR2 YSYEKL. Trimming took 4 bases from V and 6 from J; bases not matched to a gene: 9. This CDR3 is 15 amino acids long. The CDR3: CASSLNEGAVNIQYF. DNA of the CDR3: TGCGCCAGCAGCCTCAACGAGGGGGCAGTAAACATTCAGTACTTC.

V is TRBV6-2 or TRBV6-3 and J is TRBJ1-2; D is ambiguous. Deletions cut 0 bases from V and 4 bases from J, with 15 bases between. The germline CDR1 and CDR2 sequences are MNHEY and SVGEGT. The CDR3 consists of 16 residues. The CDR3 bases are TGTGCCAGCAGTTACTCGACTCGGGGATATGCCTATGGCTACACCTTC. This gives the protein CASSYSTRGYAYGYTF.

This chain uses TRBV4-1 with TRBJ1-2, with D perhaps matching TRBD1 (6 bases). This CDR3 has 16 amino acids. Germline loops: CDR1 MGHRA, CDR2 YSYEKL. Trimming cost V 4 bases and J 0 bases, with 15 bases left between them. The CDR3 nucleotides read TGCGCCAGCAGCCCTCCCTGGACAGAACCTAACTATGGCTACACCTTC. Protein product: CASSPPWTEPNYGYTF.

The V gene is TRBV19, the J gene TRBJ2-3; weak D call: TRBD1 (6 bases). This CDR3 contains 15 residues. The germline V and J ends were trimmed by 6 bases and 5 bases, with 18 bases remaining between them. Germline V gives CDR1 LNHDA, CDR2 SQIVND (reference sequence). CDR3 amino acids: CASRKQGKMGDTQYF. The CDR3 bases are TGTGCCAGTAGAAAACAGGGAAAGATGGGAGATACGCAGTATTTT.

This rearrangement joins TRBV5-5 to TRBJ2-5, with 11 bases matching TRBD2. Germline lookup yields CDR1 SGHKS and CDR2 YYEKEE (reference sequence). The CDR3 has 15 amino acids. The junction had 4 bases not matched to a gene; V was cut back by 2 bases and J by 4 bases. DNA of the CDR3: TGTGCCAGCAGCTTTTCCGGGACTAGCGGAGAGACCCAGTACTTC. It encodes CASSFSGTSGETQYF.

The chain is built from TRBV11-1 and TRBJ1-2; possibly TRBD1 for D (5 bases). Germline values: CDR1 SGHAT, CDR2 FQDESV (reference sequence). V was clipped by 5 bases and J by 4 bases, with 14 bases between them. The CDR3 covers 14 residues. CDR3 amino acids: CASSQTGFAYGYTF. The CDR3 DNA is TGTGCCAGCAGCCAAACAGGATTCGCCTATGGCTACACCTTC. Supplemented by reference TRBV11-1 and TRBJ1-2, the full variable domain reads EAEVAQSPRYKITEKSQAVAFWCDPISGHATLYWYRQILGQGPELLVQFQDESVVDDSQLPKDRFSAERLKGVDSTLKIQPAELGDSAMYLCASSQTGFAYGYTFGSGTRLTVV.

The chain employs TRBV18 and TRBJ1-1; a weak D match, TRBD1 (6 bases). The V end was cut by 4 bases, the J end by 1 base, with 7 bases between. The CDR3 length is 13 residues. Germline CDR1 reads KGHSH; CDR2 reads LQKENI. DNA of the CDR3: TGTGCCAGCTCACTGACAGGGAACACTGAAGCTTTCTTT. Its protein is CASSLTGNTEAFF.

Only a few counts were recorded for this clone. The chain recombines TRBV15 with TRBJ2-7; 8 bases are a match to TRBD2. Per germline, CDR1 LNHNV and CDR2 YYDKDF (reference sequence). The CDR3 sequence is 16 residues long. V dropped 1 base and J dropped 6; count of bases not matched to a gene: 11. The CDR3 here is CATSRGLQGLAGEQYF. As DNA, the CDR3 is TGTGCCACCAGCAGAGGCCTCCAAGGACTAGCCGGCGAGCAGTACTTC.

This chain uses TRBV5-6 with TRBJ2-7, with a weak D call TRBD1 (6 bases). This CDR3 is 14 amino acids long. CDR1 is SGHDT and CDR2 is YYEEEE in the germline V gene. Trimming left V 5 bases short and J 2 bases short, with 14 bases between. CDR3 coding DNA: TGTGCCAGCAGGAGCAGGGGTAGTCCCTACGAGCAGTACTTC. Translated, it gives CASRSRGSPYEQYF.

This rearrangement joins TRBV7-8 to TRBJ1-1; D unclear. V dropped 5 bases and J dropped 4 bases, with 20 bases sitting between them. CDR1 and CDR2 from the germline V gene are SGHVS and FQNEAQ. The CDR3 consists of 16 residues. CDR3 protein: CASSLLRVTPGTEAFF. CDR3 DNA sequence: TGTGCCAGCAGCCTTCTCCGGGTTACCCCCGGCACTGAAGCTTTCTTT.

CDR3: CASSLGTGWPEQYF. In DNA, the CDR3 is TGTGCCAGCAGCTTAGGTACAGGGTGGCCCGAGCAGTACTTC. This chain connects TRBV7-9 to TRBJ2-7; D perhaps matches TRBD1 (6 bases). The V end was cut by 1 base, the J end by 6 bases, with 13 bases between. Germline assignment: CDR1 SEHNR and CDR2 FQNEAQ (reference sequence). This CDR3 comprises 14 residues.

This clone was seen once. V gene TRBV7-2 combines with J gene TRBJ1-5; 7 bases are a match to TRBD1. Trimming at V came to 5 bases and at J to 4 bases, leaving 2 bases not matched to a gene. Germline V gene sequence: CDR1 SGHTA, CDR2 FQGNSA. The CDR3 has 13 residues. CDR3 DNA sequence: TGTGCCAGCAGCATACAGGGGAATCAGCCCCAGCATTTT. Protein product: CASSIQGNQPQHF.

The chain is built from TRBV2 and TRBJ1-2; 9 nucleotides agree with TRBD1. This CDR3 has 14 residues. The trim removed 3 bases at V and 6 bases at J, leaving 5 bases unmatched. Germline loops: CDR1 SNHLY, CDR2 FYNNEI. The CDR3: CASSDVGQGDGYTF. The DNA for the CDR3 is TGTGCCAGCAGTGACGTGGGACAGGGTGATGGCTACACCTTC.

J is TRBJ1-4 and V is TRBV19, with TRBD1 identical over 8 bases. The germline CDR1 and CDR2 sequences are LNHDA and SQIVND (reference sequence). Germline trimming cut 5 bases from V and 5 bases from J; bases unmatched to any gene: 7. This CDR3 has 15 amino acids. As DNA, the CDR3 is TGTGCCAGTAGTGCGCCGGGACAGGCCAATGAAAAACTGTTTTTT. Its protein product is CASSAPGQANEKLFF.

The chain carries TRBV2 and TRBJ2-3, with 14 bases identical to TRBD2. This CDR3 is built from 15 residues. Germline V gene data show CDR1 as SNHLY and CDR2 as FYNNEI. J gave up 7 bases and V 6 bases, and 6 bases lay outside the gene matches. The CDR3 coding sequence is TGTGCCAGCAGGAGACTAGCGGGGGGGCCGAATACGCAGTATTTT. The encoded protein is CASRRLAGGPNTQYF.

The gene calls are TRBV7-9 and TRBJ1-2; 9 bases are shared with TRBD1. In germline, CDR1 is SEHNR, CDR2 FQNEAQ (reference sequence). This CDR3 spans 15 amino acids. Trimming removed 5 bases from V and 7 bases from J; junction bases left unmatched: 11. The DNA of the CDR3 is TGTGCCAGCAGCGCCTCCGGACAGGGGACTATTGGCTACACCTTC. Protein: CASSASGQGTIGYTF.

V and J are TRBV4-3 and TRBJ2-2; 7 nucleotides align to TRBD2. After removal of 1 base from V and 7 bases from J, the junction contained 9 bases not matched to a gene. Germline values: CDR1 LGHNA, CDR2 YSLEER. The CDR3 contains 16 residues. The DNA for the CDR3 is TGCGCCAGCAGCCAAGGGGAGGGAAAAGAAAACGGGGAGCTGTTTTTT. Translating it yields CASSQGEGKENGELFF.

This chain uses TRBV10-3 with TRBJ2-4; TRBD1 might be the D (6 bases). The length of the CDR3 is 14 residues. In germline, CDR1 is ENHRY, CDR2 SYGVKD. V gave up 8 bases and J gave up 2 bases, with 13 bases separating them. CDR3 in amino acids: CAIGAGTPKNIQYF. CDR3 DNA: TGTGCCATCGGTGCAGGGACACCCAAAAACATTCAGTACTTC.

The rearrangement joins TRBV19 to TRBJ1-5, with 9 nucleotides matching TRBD1. There are 14 residues in the CDR3. Germline V CDR1 and CDR2: LNHDA, SQIVND (reference sequence). V shed 8 bases and J 3 bases; nucleotides not matched to a gene: 5. The CDR3 region is CASGQGTINQPQHF. The CDR3 DNA follows: TGTGCCAGTGGACAGGGGACTATCAATCAGCCCCAGCATTTT.

The chain joins TRBV25-1 to TRBJ1-4; 7 positions agree with TRBD1. The CDR3 sequence is 14 residues long. Germline assignment: CDR1 MGHDK and CDR2 SYGVNS. J was trimmed by 7 bases and V by 5 bases; bases with no gene match: 7. The CDR3 DNA reads TGTGCCAGCAGTACAGGGGTGGAGGGTGAAAAACTGTTTTTT. Protein product: CASSTGVEGEKLFF.